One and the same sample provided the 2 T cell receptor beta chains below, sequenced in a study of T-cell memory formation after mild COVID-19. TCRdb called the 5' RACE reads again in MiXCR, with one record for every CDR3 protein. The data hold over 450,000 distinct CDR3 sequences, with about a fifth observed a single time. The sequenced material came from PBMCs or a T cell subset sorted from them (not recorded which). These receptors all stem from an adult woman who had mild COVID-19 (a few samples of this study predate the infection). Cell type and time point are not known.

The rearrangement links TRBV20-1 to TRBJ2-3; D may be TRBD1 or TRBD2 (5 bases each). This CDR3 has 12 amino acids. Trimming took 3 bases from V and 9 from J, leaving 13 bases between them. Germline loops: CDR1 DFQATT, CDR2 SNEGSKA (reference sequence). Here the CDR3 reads CSARTAGATQYF. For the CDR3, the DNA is TGCAGTGCTAGGACGGCCGGGGCGACGCAGTATTTT.

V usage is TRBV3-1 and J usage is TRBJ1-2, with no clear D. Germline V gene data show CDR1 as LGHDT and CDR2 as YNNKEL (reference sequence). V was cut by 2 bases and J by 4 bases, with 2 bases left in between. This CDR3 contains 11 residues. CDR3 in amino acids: CASSQLYGYTF. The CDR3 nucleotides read TGTGCCAGCAGCCAACTCTATGGCTACACCTTC.